This T cell receptor beta chain originates from a study of shared clonotypes between healthy human individuals. The study's findings and limits: Richness estimates generally favored naive over memory subsets.

In the case of this clone: No antigen is known for it. Other DNA sequences in this sample translate to the same CDR3.

HIV-negative, healthy adults without recent acute infections or vaccinations were the donors. The authors distributed each subset's genomic DNA evenly over several immunoSEQ plates. In the sorted-subset replicate PCRs, approximately 200 ng DNA, around 32,000 T cell genomes, was used. Measured with immunoSEQ multiplex PCR; TCRdb has only the in-frame clones, and not every one. Seen here are around 2.5 million clones, roughly 93% observed once, and the top ten hold around 0.4%. The CDR3 has 12 residues. Trimming took 3 bases from V and 2 from J, leaving 4 bases between them. Germline-derived CDR1 and CDR2 are MDHEN and SYDVKM.

The sequencing sample was made of naive CD4+ T cells from PBMCs. The subset here: CD45RA+ positively selected. This receptor was obtained from a man aged 18 to 29 in good health. Some clones in this sample may be carry-over from other donors' samples. V is TRBV28 and J is TRBJ2-5; no definite D call. In DNA, the CDR3 is TGTGCCAGCAGTTTCCTACAAGAGACCCAGTACTTC. This translates into CASSFLQETQYF. The full variable domain, rest sourced from reference TRBV28 and TRBJ2-5, is DVKVTQSSRYLVKRTGEKVFLECVQDMDHENMFWYRQDPGLGLRLIYFSYDVKMKEKGDIPEGYSVSREKKERFSLILESASTNQTSMYLCASSFLQETQYFGPGTRLLVL.